These T cell receptor beta chains were read from a single sample in a study of long-term antiretroviral therapy in people with HIV. Clones were read by immunoSEQ multiplex PCR, and TCRdb kept only the in-frame ones, dropping some. The sample lists fewer than 25,000 clones; roughly 86% were seen once. The specimen comprised unsorted PBMCs, sampled 4.4 years after starting antiretroviral therapy. The receptor set was obtained from a man aged 25-45 years with HIV. CDR3s include the opening cysteine and the closing phenylalanine or tryptophan. D genes are given only for firm matches. For some rows the clone size is stated as once, few or many, or as a class when expanded; others skip it.

v_gene	abundance	d_gene	j_gene	CDR3aa	CDR3nt
TRBV7-2	medium-sized	-	TRBJ1-2	CASSLAGDTDYGYTF	TGTGCCAGCAGCTTAGCGGGGGACACGGATTATGGCTACACCTTC
TRBV6-6	-	-	TRBJ1-1	CASSLSGGTEAFF	TGTGCCAGCAGTTTATCGGGGGGCACTGAAGCTTTCTTT
TRBV6-1	few	-	TRBJ1-5	CASSDYSNQPQHF	TGTGCCAGCAGTGACTATAGCAATCAGCCCCAGCATTTT
TRBV21-1	-	-	TRBJ2-1	CASSNIGEQFF	TGTGCCAGCAGCAACATCGGTGAGCAGTTCTTC
TRBV9	-	TRBD1	TRBJ2-2	CASSSGTANTGELFF	TGTGCCAGCAGCTCCGGGACAGCGAACACCGGGGAGCTGTTTTTT
TRBV19	few	TRBD1	TRBJ1-2	CASSMRPGTGGNGYTF	TGTGCCAGTAGTATGCGTCCCGGGACAGGGGGTAATGGCTACACCTTC
TRBV19	-	-	TRBJ1-4	CASSTYRYNEKLFF	TGTGCCAGTAGTACGTACAGATATAATGAAAAACTGTTTTTT
TRBV5-6	few	-	TRBJ1-1	CASSQKMNTEAFF	TGTGCCAGCAGCCAGAAAATGAACACTGAAGCTTTCTTT
TRBV9	-	TRBD1	TRBJ2-1	CASSASTGQGARNEQFF	TGTGCCAGCAGCGCCTCCACCGGTCAGGGGGCTAGGAATGAGCAGTTCTTC
TRBV5-1	-	-	TRBJ1-1	CASSGAWGTEAFF	TGCGCCAGCAGCGGGGCCTGGGGCACTGAAGCTTTCTTT
TRBV27	-	-	TRBJ2-1	CASSIPGLMQFF	TGTGCCAGCAGTATTCCGGGACTTATGCAGTTCTTC
TRBV11-2	-	TRBD1	TRBJ2-1	CASSFGGQGSVF	TGTGCCAGCAGCTTTGGAGGACAGGGATCGGTCTTC
TRBV27	-	TRBD2	TRBJ2-7	CASSLSGTSGYEQYF	TGTGCCAGCAGTTTATCGGGGACTAGCGGCTACGAGCAGTACTTC
TRBV5-1	-	-	TRBJ2-2	CASSLAAGSRELFF	TGCGCCAGCAGCTTGGCAGCAGGGAGTAGGGAGCTGTTTTTT
TRBV19	-	TRBD2	TRBJ2-2	CASSSREGPGELFF	TGTGCCAGTAGTTCCCGGGAGGGGCCCGGGGAGCTGTTTTTT
TRBV27	-	-	TRBJ1-2	CASYPLGEGTYNYGYTF	TGTGCCAGCTACCCTTTAGGCGAAGGGACTTATAACTATGGCTACACCTTC
TRBV5-1	-	-	TRBJ2-1	CASSLVGDNEQFF	TGCGCCAGCAGCTTGGTAGGGGACAATGAGCAGTTCTTC
TRBV6-6	-	-	TRBJ2-7	CASSYTGSPYEQYF	TGTGCCAGCAGTTACACGGGCAGCCCCTACGAGCAGTACTTC
TRBV25-1	-	TRBD1	TRBJ2-5	CASGHRGAETQYF	TGTGCCAGCGGGCACAGGGGCGCGGAGACCCAGTACTTC
TRBV15	-	-	TRBJ1-1	CATRGARTEAFF	TGTGCCACCAGGGGGGCGCGCACTGAAGCTTTCTTT
TRBV10-3	-	TRBD2	TRBJ2-5	CAIGLAGNQETQYF	TGTGCCATCGGACTAGCGGGAAACCAAGAGACCCAGTACTTC
TRBV29-1	-	-	TRBJ2-6	CSVVAGANVLTF	TGCAGCGTTGTAGCTGGGGCCAACGTCCTGACTTTC
TRBV2	-	-	TRBJ2-3	CASRGPSSTDTQYF	TGTGCCAGCAGAGGGCCTTCTAGCACAGATACGCAGTATTTT
TRBV2	-	-	TRBJ2-7	CASSDDSSYEQYF	TGTGCCAGCAGTGACGACAGCTCCTACGAGCAGTACTTC
TRBV18	-	-	TRBJ2-7	CASRTDQETLSSYEQYF	TGTGCCAGCCGCACCGACCAGGAAACATTAAGCTCCTACGAGCAGTACTTC
TRBV27	-	TRBD1	TRBJ1-2	CASRGGQGAPTF	TGTGCCAGCAGAGGAGGACAGGGAGCCCCCACCTTC
TRBV29-1	-	TRBD2	TRBJ2-7	CSVENPSGGEYF	TGCAGCGTTGAAAACCCTAGCGGAGGGGAGTACTTC
TRBV7-9	-	-	TRBJ1-1	CASVQRAGAGWSTEAFF	TGTGCCAGCGTCCAAAGAGCGGGGGCCGGCTGGAGCACTGAAGCTTTCTTT
TRBV18	-	-	TRBJ1-4	CASSPDRNEKLFF	TGTGCCAGCTCACCAGACAGGAATGAAAAACTGTTTTTT
TRBV18	-	TRBD1	TRBJ2-1	CASSPPATGSSYNEQFF	TGTGCCAGCTCACCACCGGCGACAGGGAGCTCCTACAATGAGCAGTTCTTC
TRBV25-1	-	-	TRBJ1-3	CASSGHSGNTIYF	TGTGCCAGCAGTGGGCACAGTGGAAACACCATATATTTT
TRBV10-3	-	TRBD2	TRBJ2-1	CAISEEEAGAYNEQFF	TGTGCCATCAGTGAGGAGGAAGCGGGGGCCTACAATGAGCAGTTCTTC
TRBV5-1	-	-	TRBJ2-7	CASKQGSYEQYF	TGCGCCAGCAAACAGGGCTCCTACGAGCAGTACTTC